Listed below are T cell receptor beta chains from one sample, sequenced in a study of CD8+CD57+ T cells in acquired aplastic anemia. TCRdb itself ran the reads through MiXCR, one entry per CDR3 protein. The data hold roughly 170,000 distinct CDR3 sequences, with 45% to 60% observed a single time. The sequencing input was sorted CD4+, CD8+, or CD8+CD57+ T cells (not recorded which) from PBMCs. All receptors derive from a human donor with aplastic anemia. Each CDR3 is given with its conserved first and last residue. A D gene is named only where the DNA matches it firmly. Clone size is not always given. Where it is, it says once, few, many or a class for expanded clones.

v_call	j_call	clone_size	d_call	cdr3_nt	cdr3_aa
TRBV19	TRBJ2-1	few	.	TGTGCCAGTAGTCAATCCACCCCACCTCACAATGAGCAGTTCTTC	CASSQSTPPHNEQFF
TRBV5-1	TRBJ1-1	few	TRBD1	TGCGCCAGCAGCTTTGGGGGACAGCGAGACATGAACACTGAAGCTCTCTTT	CASSFGGQRDMNTEALF
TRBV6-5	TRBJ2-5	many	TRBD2	TGTGCCAGCAGTTATACCGCGGGGGTGGGAGAGACCCAGTACTTC	CASSYTAGVGETQYF
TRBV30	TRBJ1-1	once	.	TGTGCCTGGAACCAAGGGGGAGACCCTGAAGCTTTCTTT	CAWNQGGDPEAFF
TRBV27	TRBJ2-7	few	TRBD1	TGTGCCAGCAGTCCGACCGACAGGGGGCGCACCTACGAGCAGTACTTC	CASSPTDRGRTYEQYF
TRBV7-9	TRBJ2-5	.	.	TGTGCCAGCAGAAATAGGGGGGGCCAAGAGACCCAGTACTTC	CASRNRGGQETQYF
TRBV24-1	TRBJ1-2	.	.	TGTGCCACCAGTGACAGTGGATTGGATGGCTACACCTTC	CATSDSGLDGYTF
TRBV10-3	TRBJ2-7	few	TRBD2	TGTGCCAGCCGGGCCGGGACTAACGAGCAGTACTTC	CASRAGTNEQYF
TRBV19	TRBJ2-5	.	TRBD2	TGTGCCAGTAGTGGGAGACTAGCGGGGAGGCAAGAGACCCAGTACTTC	CASSGRLAGRQETQYF
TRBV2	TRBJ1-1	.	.	TGTGCCAGCAGTGAACAGTCTCTGGGGACTGAAGCTTTCTTT	CASSEQSLGTEAFF
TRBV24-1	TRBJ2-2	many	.	TGTGCCACCAGTGATCCCACCGGACACTTGAACACCGGGGAGCTGTTTTTT	CATSDPTGHLNTGELFF
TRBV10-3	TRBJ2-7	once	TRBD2	TGTGCCATCAGTCCGGGACTAGCGTTTCACGAGCAGTACTTC	CAISPGLAFHEQYF
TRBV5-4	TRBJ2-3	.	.	TGTGCCAGCAGCCAAACTTTGGGAGATACGCAGTATTTT	CASSQTLGDTQYF
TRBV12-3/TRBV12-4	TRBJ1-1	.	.	TGTGCCAGCAGACCCGACAGCACTGAAGCTTTCTTT	CASRPDSTEAFF